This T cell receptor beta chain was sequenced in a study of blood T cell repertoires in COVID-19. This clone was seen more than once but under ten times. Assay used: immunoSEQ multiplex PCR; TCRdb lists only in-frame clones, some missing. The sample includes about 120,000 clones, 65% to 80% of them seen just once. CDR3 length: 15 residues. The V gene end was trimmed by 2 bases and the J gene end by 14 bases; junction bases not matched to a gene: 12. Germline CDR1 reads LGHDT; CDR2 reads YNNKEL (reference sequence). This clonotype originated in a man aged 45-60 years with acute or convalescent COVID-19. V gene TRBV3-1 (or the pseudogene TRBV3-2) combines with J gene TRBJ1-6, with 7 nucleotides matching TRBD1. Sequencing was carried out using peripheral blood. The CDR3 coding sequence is TGTGCCAGCAGCCAACCCGGGACAGCGACTCCTACCCTCCACTTT. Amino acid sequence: CASSQPGTATPTLHF.